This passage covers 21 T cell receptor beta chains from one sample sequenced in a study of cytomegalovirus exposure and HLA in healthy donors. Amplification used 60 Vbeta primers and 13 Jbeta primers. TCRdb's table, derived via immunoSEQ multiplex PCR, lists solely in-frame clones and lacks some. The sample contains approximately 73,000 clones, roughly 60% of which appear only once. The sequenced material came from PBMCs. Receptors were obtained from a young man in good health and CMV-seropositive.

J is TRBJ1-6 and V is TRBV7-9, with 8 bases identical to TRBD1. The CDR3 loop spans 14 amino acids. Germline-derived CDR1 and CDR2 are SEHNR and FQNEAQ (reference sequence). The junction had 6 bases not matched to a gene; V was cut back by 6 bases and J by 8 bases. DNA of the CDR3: TGTGCCAGCAGAAGGACAGGGTTGGATTCACCCCTCCACTTT. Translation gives CASRRTGLDSPLHF.

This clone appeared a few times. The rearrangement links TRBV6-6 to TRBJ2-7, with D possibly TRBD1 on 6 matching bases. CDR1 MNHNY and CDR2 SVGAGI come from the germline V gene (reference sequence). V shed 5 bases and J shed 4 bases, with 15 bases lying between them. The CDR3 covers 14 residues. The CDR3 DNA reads TGTGCCAGCAGTGATACCGGGACAACTTACGAGCAGTACTTC. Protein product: CASSDTGTTYEQYF.

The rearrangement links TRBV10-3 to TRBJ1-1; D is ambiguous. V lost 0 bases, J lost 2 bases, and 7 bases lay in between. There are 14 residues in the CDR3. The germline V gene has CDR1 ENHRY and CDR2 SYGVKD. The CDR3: CAISESAGNTEAFF. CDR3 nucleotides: TGTGCCATCAGTGAGTCGGCAGGCAACACTGAAGCTTTCTTT.

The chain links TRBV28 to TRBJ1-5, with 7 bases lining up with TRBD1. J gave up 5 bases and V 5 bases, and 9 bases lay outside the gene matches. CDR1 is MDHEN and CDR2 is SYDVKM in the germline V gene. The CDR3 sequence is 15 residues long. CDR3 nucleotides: TGTGCCAGCAGTATTTCGACAGGGCTGCATCAGCCCCAGCATTTT. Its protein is CASSISTGLHQPQHF.

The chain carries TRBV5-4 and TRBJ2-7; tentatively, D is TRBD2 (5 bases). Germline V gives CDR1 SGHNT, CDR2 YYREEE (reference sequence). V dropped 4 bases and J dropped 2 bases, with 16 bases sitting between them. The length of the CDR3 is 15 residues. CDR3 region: CASSPSAGRAYEQYF. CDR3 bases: TGTGCCAGCAGCCCATCGGCGGGCCGAGCCTACGAGCAGTACTTC.

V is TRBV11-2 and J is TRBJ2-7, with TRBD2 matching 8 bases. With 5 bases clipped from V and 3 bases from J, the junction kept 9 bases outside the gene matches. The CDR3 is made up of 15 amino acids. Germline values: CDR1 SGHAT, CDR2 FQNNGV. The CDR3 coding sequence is TGTGCCAGCAGCCTCCAGCGGGGGCTCATCTACGAGCAGTACTTC. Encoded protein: CASSLQRGLIYEQYF.

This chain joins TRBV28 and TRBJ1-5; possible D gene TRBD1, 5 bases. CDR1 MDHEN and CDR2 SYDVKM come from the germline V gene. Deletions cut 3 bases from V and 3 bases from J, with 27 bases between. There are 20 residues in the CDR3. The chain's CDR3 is CASSFLGWADGGIANQPQHF. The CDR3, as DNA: TGTGCCAGCAGTTTTTTAGGGTGGGCAGACGGGGGGATAGCCAATCAGCCCCAGCATTTT.

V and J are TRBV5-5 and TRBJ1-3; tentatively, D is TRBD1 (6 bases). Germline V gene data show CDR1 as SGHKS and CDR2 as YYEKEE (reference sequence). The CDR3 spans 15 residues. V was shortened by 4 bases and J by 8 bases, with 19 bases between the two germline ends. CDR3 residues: CASSPPRTGFDTIYF. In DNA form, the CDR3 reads TGTGCCAGCAGCCCCCCGCGCACAGGGTTCGACACCATATATTTT.

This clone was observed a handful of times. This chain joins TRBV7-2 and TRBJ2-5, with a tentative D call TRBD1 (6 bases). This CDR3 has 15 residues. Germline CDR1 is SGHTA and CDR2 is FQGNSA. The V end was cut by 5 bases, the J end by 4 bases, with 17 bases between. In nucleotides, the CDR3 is TGTGCCAGCAGCATTCGCGGACAGTTTACAGAGACCCAGTACTTC. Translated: CASSIRGQFTETQYF. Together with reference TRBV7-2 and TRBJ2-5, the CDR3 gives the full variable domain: GAGVSQSPSNKVTEKGKDVELRCDPISGHTALYWYRQSLGQGLEFLIYFQGNSAPDKSGLPSDRFSAERTGGSVSTLTIQRTQQEDSAVYLCASSIRGQFTETQYFGPGTRLLVL.

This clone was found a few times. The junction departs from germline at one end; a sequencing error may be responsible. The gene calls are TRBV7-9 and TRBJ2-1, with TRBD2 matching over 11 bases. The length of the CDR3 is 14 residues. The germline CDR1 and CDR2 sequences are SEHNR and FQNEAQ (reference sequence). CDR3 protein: CASRLAGGPGEQFF. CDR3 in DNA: TGTGCCAGCAGGTTAGCGGGGGGGCCCGGCGAGCAGTTCTTC.

CDR3 bases: TGTGCCAGCACCCAGGAGTTAGCGGAGAACAATGAGCAGTTCTTC. Amino acid sequence: CASTQELAENNEQFF. The rearrangement uses TRBV7-9 and TRBJ2-1; D is perhaps TRBD2 (6 bases). V shed 7 bases and J shed 5 bases, with 18 bases lying between them. CDR1 is SEHNR, CDR2 FQNEAQ, per germline (reference sequence). The CDR3 runs 15 residues.

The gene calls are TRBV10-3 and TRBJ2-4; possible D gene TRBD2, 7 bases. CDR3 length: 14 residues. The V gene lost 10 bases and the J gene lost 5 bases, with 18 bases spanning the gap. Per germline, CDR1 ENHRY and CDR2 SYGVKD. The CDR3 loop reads CATGASGSENIQYF. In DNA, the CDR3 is TGTGCCACAGGGGCTAGCGGTAGTGAAAACATTCAGTACTTC.

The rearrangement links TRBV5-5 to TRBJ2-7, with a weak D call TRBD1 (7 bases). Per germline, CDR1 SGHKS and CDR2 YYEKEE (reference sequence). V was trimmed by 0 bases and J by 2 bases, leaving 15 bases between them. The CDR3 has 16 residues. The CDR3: CASSLAWRDRPYEQYF. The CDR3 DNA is TGTGCCAGCAGCTTGGCCTGGAGGGACAGACCCTACGAGCAGTACTTC.

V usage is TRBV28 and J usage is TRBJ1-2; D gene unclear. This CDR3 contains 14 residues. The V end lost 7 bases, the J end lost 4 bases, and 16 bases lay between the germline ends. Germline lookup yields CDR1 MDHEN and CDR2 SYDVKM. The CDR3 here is CASISRGNAYGYTF. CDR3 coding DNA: TGTGCCAGCATTTCGCGGGGAAATGCCTATGGCTACACCTTC.

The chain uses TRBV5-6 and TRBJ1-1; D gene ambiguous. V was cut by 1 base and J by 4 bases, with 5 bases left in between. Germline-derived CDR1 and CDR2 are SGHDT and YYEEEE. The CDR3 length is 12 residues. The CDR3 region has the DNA TGTGCCAGCAGCTTGCTCCCCACTGAAGCTTTCTTT. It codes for CASSLLPTEAFF.

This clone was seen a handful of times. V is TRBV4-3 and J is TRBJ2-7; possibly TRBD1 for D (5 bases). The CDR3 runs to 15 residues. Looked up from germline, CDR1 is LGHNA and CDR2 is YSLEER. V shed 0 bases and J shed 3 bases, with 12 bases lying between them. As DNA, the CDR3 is TGCGCCAGCAGCCAAGATAGGGGCAGGCGCTACGAGCAGTACTTC. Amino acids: CASSQDRGRRYEQYF.

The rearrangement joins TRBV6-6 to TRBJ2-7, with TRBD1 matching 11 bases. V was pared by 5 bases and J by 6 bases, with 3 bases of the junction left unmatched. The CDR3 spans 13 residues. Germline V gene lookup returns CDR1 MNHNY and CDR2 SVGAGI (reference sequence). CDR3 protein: CASSRGQGAEQYF. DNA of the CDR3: TGTGCCAGCAGTCGCGGACAGGGGGCCGAGCAGTACTTC.

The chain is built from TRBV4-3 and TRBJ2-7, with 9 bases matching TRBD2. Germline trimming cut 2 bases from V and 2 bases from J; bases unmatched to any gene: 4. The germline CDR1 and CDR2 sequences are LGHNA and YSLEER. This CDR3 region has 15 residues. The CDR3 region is CASSQLSGSTYEQYF. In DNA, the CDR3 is TGCGCCAGCAGCCAACTTAGCGGGAGTACCTACGAGCAGTACTTC.

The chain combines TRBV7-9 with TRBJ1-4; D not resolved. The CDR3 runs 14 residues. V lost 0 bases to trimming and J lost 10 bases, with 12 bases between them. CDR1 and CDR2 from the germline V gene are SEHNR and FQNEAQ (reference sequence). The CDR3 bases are TGTGCCAGCAGCTTAGCGCGCTTTGGCGGAAAACTGTTTTTT. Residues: CASSLARFGGKLFF.

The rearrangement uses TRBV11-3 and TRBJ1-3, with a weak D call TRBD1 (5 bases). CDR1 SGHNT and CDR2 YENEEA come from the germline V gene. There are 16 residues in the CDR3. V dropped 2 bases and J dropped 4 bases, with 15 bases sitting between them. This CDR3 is CASSLWSGGGGNTIYF. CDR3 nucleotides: TGTGCCAGCAGCTTATGGTCCGGGGGAGGCGGAAACACCATATATTTT.

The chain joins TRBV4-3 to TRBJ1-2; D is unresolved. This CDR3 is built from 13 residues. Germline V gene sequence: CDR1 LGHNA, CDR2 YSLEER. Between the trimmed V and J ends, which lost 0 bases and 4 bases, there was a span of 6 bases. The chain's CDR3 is CASSQDRSYGYTF. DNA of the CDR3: TGCGCCAGCAGCCAAGACCGGAGCTATGGCTACACCTTC.